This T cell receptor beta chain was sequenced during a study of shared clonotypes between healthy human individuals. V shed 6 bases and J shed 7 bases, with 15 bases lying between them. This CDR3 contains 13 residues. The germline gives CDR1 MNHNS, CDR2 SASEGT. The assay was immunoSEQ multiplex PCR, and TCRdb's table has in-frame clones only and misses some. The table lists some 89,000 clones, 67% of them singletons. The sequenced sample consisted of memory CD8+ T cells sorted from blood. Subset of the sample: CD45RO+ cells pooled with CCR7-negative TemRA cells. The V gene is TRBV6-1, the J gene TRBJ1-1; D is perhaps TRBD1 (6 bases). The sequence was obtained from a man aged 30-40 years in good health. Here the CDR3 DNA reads TGTGCCAGCAGCTTCATGGGGGCGAATGAAGCTTTCTTT. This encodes CASSFMGANEAFF.